Listed below are T cell receptor beta chains from one sample, sequenced in a study of PD-1 blockade in classical Hodgkin lymphoma. Profiling relied on immunoSEQ multiplex PCR, and the TCRdb table lists in-frame clones only, not all of them. This table holds about 40,000 clones, about 90% found once. The sample consisted of peripheral blood mononuclear cells (PBMCs), taken at baseline. These receptors originate from a human donor with classical Hodgkin lymphoma. Both conserved end residues are part of each CDR3. The D gene is left open where the match is weak. Part of the rows lack a size; the others show once, few, many or a class for expanded clones.

d_gene: TRBD2; abundance: few; j_gene: TRBJ2-1; v_gene: TRBV5-1; CDR3aa: CASSFLAGSYNEQFF; CDR3nt: TGCGCCAGCAGCTTTCTAGCGGGGTCTTACAATGAGCAGTTCTTC
d_gene: .; abundance: .; j_gene: TRBJ2-7; v_gene: TRBV18; CDR3aa: CASSPGSSIYYEQYF; CDR3nt: TGTGCCAGCTCACCCGGGTCTTCGATATACTACGAGCAGTACTTC
d_gene: .; abundance: few; j_gene: TRBJ2-7; v_gene: TRBV4-1; CDR3aa: CATSVGATGEQYF; CDR3nt: TGCGCCACCTCAGTAGGGGCCACGGGCGAGCAGTACTTC
d_gene: TRBD1; abundance: .; j_gene: TRBJ2-7; v_gene: TRBV6-5; CDR3aa: CASSSGQGRPYEQYF; CDR3nt: TGTGCCAGCAGTTCGGGACAGGGGCGGCCCTACGAGCAGTACTTC
d_gene: .; abundance: .; j_gene: TRBJ1-1; v_gene: TRBV4-3; CDR3aa: CASSQALRGAGEAFF; CDR3nt: TGCGCCAGCAGCCAAGCTCTGAGGGGGGCAGGTGAAGCTTTCTTT
d_gene: TRBD2; abundance: .; j_gene: TRBJ2-5; v_gene: TRBV19; CDR3aa: CASSQAVSGGETQYF; CDR3nt: TGTGCCAGTAGCCAAGCGGTTAGCGGGGGAGAGACCCAGTACTTC
d_gene: .; abundance: .; j_gene: TRBJ1-3; v_gene: TRBV28; CDR3aa: CASSLSAGLGSGNTIYF; CDR3nt: TGTGCCAGCAGTTTATCGGCAGGGCTGGGCTCTGGAAACACCATATATTTT
d_gene: TRBD2; abundance: .; j_gene: TRBJ2-1; v_gene: TRBV5-1; CDR3aa: CASSPTLLAGISYNEQFF; CDR3nt: TGCGCCAGCAGCCCTACCCTGCTAGCGGGGATCTCCTACAATGAGCAGTTCTTC
d_gene: .; abundance: .; j_gene: TRBJ1-1; v_gene: TRBV6-6; CDR3aa: CASIYGRAGNTEAFF; CDR3nt: TGTGCCAGCATCTATGGGAGGGCAGGGAACACTGAAGCTTTCTTT
d_gene: .; abundance: once; j_gene: TRBJ1-5; v_gene: TRBV2; CDR3aa: CASSEASRGNQPQHF; CDR3nt: TGTGCCAGCAGTGAAGCGAGCAGGGGCAATCAGCCCCAGCATTTT
d_gene: TRBD1; abundance: few; j_gene: TRBJ1-4; v_gene: TRBV10-3; CDR3aa: CAISGERAGTGRPGEKLFF; CDR3nt: TGTGCCATCAGTGGGGAACGGGCCGGGACAGGGAGGCCCGGTGAAAAACTGTTTTTT
d_gene: .; abundance: .; j_gene: TRBJ1-4; v_gene: TRBV19; CDR3aa: CASSLGTDATNEKLFF; CDR3nt: TGTGCCAGTAGTTTAGGGACCGACGCAACTAATGAAAAACTGTTTTTT
d_gene: TRBD2; abundance: .; j_gene: TRBJ2-3; v_gene: TRBV30; CDR3aa: CAWSVGGADTQYF; CDR3nt: TGTGCCTGGAGTGTTGGGGGGGCAGATACGCAGTATTTT
d_gene: TRBD2; abundance: .; j_gene: TRBJ2-5; v_gene: TRBV4-2; CDR3aa: CASSQGEGLAEGWETQYF; CDR3nt: TGTGCCAGCAGCCAAGGAGAAGGACTAGCGGAGGGGTGGGAGACCCAGTACTTC
d_gene: .; abundance: .; j_gene: TRBJ2-1; v_gene: TRBV5-1; CDR3aa: CASSLLLGFEQFF; CDR3nt: TGCGCCAGCAGCTTGTTATTGGGTTTTGAGCAGTTCTTC
d_gene: .; abundance: .; j_gene: TRBJ2-1; v_gene: TRBV7-3; CDR3aa: CASSLMGGGSPRGQFF; CDR3nt: TGTGCCAGCAGCTTAATGGGGGGAGGCAGCCCCCGGGGACAGTTCTTC
d_gene: .; abundance: few; j_gene: TRBJ2-7; v_gene: TRBV5-1; CDR3aa: CASSWDGSYEQYF; CDR3nt: TGCGCCAGCAGCTGGGACGGCTCCTACGAGCAGTACTTC
d_gene: .; abundance: .; j_gene: TRBJ2-1; v_gene: TRBV7-9; CDR3aa: CASSPRVSGHNEQFF; CDR3nt: TGTGCCAGCAGTCCGAGGGTCTCAGGACACAATGAGCAGTTCTTC
d_gene: .; abundance: .; j_gene: TRBJ1-2; v_gene: TRBV2; CDR3aa: CASSDPAAALYGYTF; CDR3nt: TGTGCCAGCAGCGACCCAGCAGCCGCCCTCTATGGCTACACCTTC
d_gene: .; abundance: .; j_gene: TRBJ2-1; v_gene: TRBV5-1; CDR3aa: CASSWGIYEQFF; CDR3nt: TGCGCCAGCAGCTGGGGGATTTATGAGCAGTTCTTC
d_gene: TRBD2; abundance: .; j_gene: TRBJ2-2; v_gene: TRBV10-3; CDR3aa: CAISEWASGRSGELFF; CDR3nt: TGTGCCATCAGTGAATGGGCTAGCGGAAGGTCGGGGGAGCTGTTTTTT
d_gene: TRBD1; abundance: .; j_gene: TRBJ1-2; v_gene: TRBV6-9; CDR3aa: CATRGRGHGYTF; CDR3nt: TGTGCCACCAGAGGCAGGGGGCATGGCTACACCTTC
d_gene: .; abundance: .; j_gene: TRBJ2-5; v_gene: TRBV5-5; CDR3aa: CASSGSGLGTQYF; CDR3nt: TGTGCCAGCAGCGGGTCAGGGTTAGGGACCCAGTACTTC
d_gene: .; abundance: .; j_gene: TRBJ1-1; v_gene: TRBV10-3; CDR3aa: CAISESIRTVNTEAFF; CDR3nt: TGTGCCATCAGTGAGTCTATCCGGACAGTAAACACTGAAGCTTTCTTT
d_gene: .; abundance: .; j_gene: TRBJ1-1; v_gene: TRBV27; CDR3aa: CASRAGPSDAFF; CDR3nt: TGTGCCAGCAGGGCGGGGCCGTCCGACGCTTTCTTT
d_gene: .; abundance: .; j_gene: TRBJ2-5; v_gene: TRBV5-6; CDR3aa: CASSSPRQWMQTQYF; CDR3nt: TGTGCCAGCAGCTCCCCCAGACAGTGGATGCAGACCCAGTACTTC
d_gene: TRBD2; abundance: .; j_gene: TRBJ2-7; v_gene: TRBV7-6; CDR3aa: CASSVSGPSYEQYF; CDR3nt: TGTGCCAGCAGCGTTAGCGGGCCCTCCTACGAGCAGTACTTC
d_gene: .; abundance: .; j_gene: TRBJ2-3; v_gene: TRBV10-3; CDR3aa: CAISAQDRRTDTQYF; CDR3nt: TGTGCCATCAGTGCCCAGGACAGAAGAACAGATACGCAGTATTTT
d_gene: TRBD1; abundance: .; j_gene: TRBJ1-2; v_gene: TRBV5-5; CDR3aa: CASSLGTGGGGYTF; CDR3nt: TGTGCCAGCAGCTTGGGGACAGGGGGCGGAGGCTACACCTTC
d_gene: .; abundance: .; j_gene: TRBJ2-5; v_gene: TRBV21-1; CDR3aa: CASKLRGAPETQYF; CDR3nt: TGTGCCAGCAAGCTGCGGGGGGCCCCAGAGACCCAGTACTTC
d_gene: TRBD2; abundance: .; j_gene: TRBJ2-3; v_gene: TRBV5-1; CDR3aa: CASSLAGGFLTDTQYF; CDR3nt: TGCGCCAGCAGCTTGGCGGGGGGATTTCTCACAGATACGCAGTATTTT
d_gene: TRBD1; abundance: .; j_gene: TRBJ2-7; v_gene: TRBV7-2; CDR3aa: CASSWDSESSYEQYF; CDR3nt: TGTGCCAGCAGCTGGGACAGTGAGAGCTCCTACGAGCAGTACTTC
d_gene: .; abundance: few; j_gene: TRBJ1-4; v_gene: TRBV15; CDR3aa: CATSSGRNRNEKLFF; CDR3nt: TGTGCCACCAGCTCCGGGCGAAACCGGAATGAAAAACTGTTTTTT